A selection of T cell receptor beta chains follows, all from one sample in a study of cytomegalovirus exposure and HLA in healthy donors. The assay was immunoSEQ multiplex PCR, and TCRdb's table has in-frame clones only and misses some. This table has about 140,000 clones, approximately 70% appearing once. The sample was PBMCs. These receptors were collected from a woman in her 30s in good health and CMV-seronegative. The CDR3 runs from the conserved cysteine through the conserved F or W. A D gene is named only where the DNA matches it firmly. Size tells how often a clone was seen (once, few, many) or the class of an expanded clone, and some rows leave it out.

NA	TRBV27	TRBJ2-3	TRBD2	TGTGCCAGCAGTCCAGTAGCGGGTAGAGAGACAGATACGCAGTATTTT	CASSPVAGRETDTQYF
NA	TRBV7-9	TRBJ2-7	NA	TGTTCCAGCAGCTATACCGGACAGACCGAGCAGTACTTC	CSSSYTGQTEQYF
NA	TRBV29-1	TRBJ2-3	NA	TGCAGCGTTGAAGTTACAAACACAGATACGCAGTATTTT	CSVEVTNTDTQYF
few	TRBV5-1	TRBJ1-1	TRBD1	TGCGCCAGCAGCTCAGGGGGCACTGAAGCTTTCTTT	CASSSGGTEAFF
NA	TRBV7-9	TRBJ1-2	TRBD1	TGTGCCAGCAGCTTAACGACAGGGGATCACGGCTACACCTTC	CASSLTTGDHGYTF
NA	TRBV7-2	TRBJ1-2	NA	TGTGCCAGCAGCACCAACAAGGGAGGGGGATACACCTTC	CASSTNKGGGYTF
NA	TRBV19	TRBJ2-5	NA	TGTGCCAGTAGTATAGTTGCCAGTTCAGGAGAGACCCAGTACTTC	CASSIVASSGETQYF
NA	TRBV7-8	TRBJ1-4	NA	TGTGCCAGCAGCCAACAGAGCCTCTTCCGGGGGAATGAAAAACTGTTTTTT	CASSQQSLFRGNEKLFF
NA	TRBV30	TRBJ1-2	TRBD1	TGTGCCTCCTTCACGCAGGGGGTCCAGTTCTATGGCTACACCTTC	CASFTQGVQFYGYTF
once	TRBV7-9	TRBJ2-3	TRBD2	TGTGCCAGCAGCTTTGTGGCGGGGGGCGGGGTGGATACGCAGTATTTT	CASSFVAGGGVDTQYF
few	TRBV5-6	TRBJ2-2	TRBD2	TGTGCCAGCAGCAGTAGCGGGGGGGCCGGCACCGGGGAGCTGTTTTTT	CASSSSGGAGTGELFF
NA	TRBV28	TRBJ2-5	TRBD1	TGTGCCAGCAGTTCCGCGGCGACGATAAGGGACAGGGGAGAGACCCAGTACTTC	CASSSAATIRDRGETQYF
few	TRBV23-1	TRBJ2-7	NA	TGCGCCAGCAGTCAATCGATGGGGGGTGGGGAGCAGTACTTC	CASSQSMGGGEQYF
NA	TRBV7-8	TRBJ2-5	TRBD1	TGTGCCAGCAGCTTATGGGCGCAGGTAGGGGGCGAAGAGACCCAGTACTTC	CASSLWAQVGGEETQYF
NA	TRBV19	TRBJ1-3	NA	TGTGCCAGTAGCCGAGCGGGCAGGGATTGGGCCTTGGATGGAAACACCATATATTTT	CASSRAGRDWALDGNTIYF
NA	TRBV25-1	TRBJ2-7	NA	TGTGCCAGCAGCCCCACCTTAAACGGGACTCGCTCCTACGAGCAGTACTTC	CASSPTLNGTRSYEQYF
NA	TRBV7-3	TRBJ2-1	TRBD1	TGTGCCAGCAGCGTAGGACAGGGAAACAATGAGCAGTTCTTC	CASSVGQGNNEQFF
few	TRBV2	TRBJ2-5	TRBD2	TGTGCCAGCAGTCAACTAGCGGGGCGGGAGACCCAGTACTTC	CASSQLAGRETQYF
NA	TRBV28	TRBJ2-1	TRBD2	TGTGCCAGCAGCTCTGCCGGACTAGCTAACAATGAGCAGTTCTTC	CASSSAGLANNEQFF
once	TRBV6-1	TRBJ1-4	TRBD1	TGTGCCAGCACCAAGGACAGGACTAATGAAAAACTGTTTTTT	CASTKDRTNEKLFF
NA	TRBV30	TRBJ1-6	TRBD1	TGTGCCTGGAGCCCGGGACAGGGGAATTCACCCCTCCACTTT	CAWSPGQGNSPLHF
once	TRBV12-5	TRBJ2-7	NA	TGTGCTAGGGTTTCGGCCTACGAGCAGTACTTC	CARVSAYEQYF
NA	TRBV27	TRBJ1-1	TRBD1	TGTGCCAGCAGTTCTAGGACAGGGTACGTGAACACTGAAGCTTTCTTT	CASSSRTGYVNTEAFF
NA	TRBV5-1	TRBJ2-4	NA	TGCGCCAGCAGCGAGGGACAACGAGCCAAAAACATTCAGTACTTC	CASSEGQRAKNIQYF
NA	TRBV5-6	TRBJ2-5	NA	TGTGCCAGCATTGGGAGGGGGGCGTACCAAGAGACCCAGTACTTC	CASIGRGAYQETQYF
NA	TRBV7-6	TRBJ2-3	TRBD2	TGTGCCAGCAGCCACCGAGGGACTAGCGGGGGTGATACGCAGTATTTT	CASSHRGTSGGDTQYF
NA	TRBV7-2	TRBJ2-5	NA	TGTGCCAGCAGCTTCCGTCAAGAGACCCAGTACTTC	CASSFRQETQYF
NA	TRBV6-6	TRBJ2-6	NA	TGTGCCATCGCATCTGTGAGCTCTGGGGCCAACGTCCTGACTTTC	CAIASVSSGANVLTF
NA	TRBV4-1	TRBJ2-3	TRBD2	TGCGCCAGCAGCCAAGGATCTGGACTAGCGGGAGGCGAAACTAGCACAGATACGCAGTATTTT	CASSQGSGLAGGETSTDTQYF
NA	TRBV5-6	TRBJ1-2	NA	TGTGCCAGCAGCTTGGGGACAGTTCGGCTCGGCTACACCTTC	CASSLGTVRLGYTF
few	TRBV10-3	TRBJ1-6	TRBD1	TGTGCCATCAGTAATAGAGCGACAGGGGATACGAGGAATTCACCCCTCCACTTT	CAISNRATGDTRNSPLHF
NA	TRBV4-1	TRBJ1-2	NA	TGCGCCAGCAGCCAAGTCTCGGACGAGGGCTATGGCTACACCTTC	CASSQVSDEGYGYTF
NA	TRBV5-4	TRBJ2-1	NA	TGTGCCAGCAGGATTTCTCTAGCGTCCCACCTCCTTGAGCAGTTCTTC	CASRISLASHLLEQFF
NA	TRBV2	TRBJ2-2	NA	TGTGCCAGCACGGGGGAAGTCACCGGGGAGCTGTTTTTT	CASTGEVTGELFF
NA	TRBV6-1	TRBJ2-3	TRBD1	TGTGCCAGCAGTGAACAGGGGGCAGGCACAGATACGCAGTATTTT	CASSEQGAGTDTQYF
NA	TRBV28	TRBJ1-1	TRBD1	TGTGCCAGCAGCCAAACGGGACAGGGACCGAACACTGAAGCTTTCTTT	CASSQTGQGPNTEAFF
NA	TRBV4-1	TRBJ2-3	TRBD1	TGCGCCAGCAGCCCCCGTCAGGGGGGCACAGATACGCAGTATTTT	CASSPRQGGTDTQYF
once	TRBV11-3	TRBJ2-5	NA	TGTGCCAGCAGCTTAGGTTCTTCTGAGACCCAGTACTTC	CASSLGSSETQYF
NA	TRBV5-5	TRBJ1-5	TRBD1	TGTGCCAGCAGCTTGTGGTTAATCCCGACAGGGGATAATCAGCCCCAGCATTTT	CASSLWLIPTGDNQPQHF
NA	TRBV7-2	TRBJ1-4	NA	TGTGCCAGCAGTTCTTCAGGGGCGCTTGATGATGAAAAACTGTTTTTT	CASSSSGALDDEKLFF
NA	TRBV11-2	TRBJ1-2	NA	TGTGCCAGCAGAGCCCCGGGAAGGAGGGCTGGTAACTATGGCTACACCTTC	CASRAPGRRAGNYGYTF
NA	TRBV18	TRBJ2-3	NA	TGTGCCAGCTCAGCCGGGGATACGCAGTATTTT	CASSAGDTQYF
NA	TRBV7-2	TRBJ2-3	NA	TGTGCCAGCAGCCCGTTCATGGCCACAGATACGCAGTATTTT	CASSPFMATDTQYF
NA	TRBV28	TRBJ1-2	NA	TGTGCCAGCTCGTGGGGGGAAGACTATGGCTACACCTTC	CASSWGEDYGYTF
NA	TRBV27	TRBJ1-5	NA	TGTGCCAGCAGTAGGGGAGGGTATGGCAATCAGCCCCAGCATTTT	CASSRGGYGNQPQHF
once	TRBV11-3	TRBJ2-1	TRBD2	TGTGCCAGCAGCTTAGGGTATACGAGCGGGAGGGAGCAGTTCTTC	CASSLGYTSGREQFF